A single sample is the source of the 28 T cell receptor beta chains below, sequenced in a study of blood T cell repertoires in COVID-19 (dated by TCRdb to 2018 to 2020). Library method: the immunoSEQ multiplex PCR assay. This immuneACCESS table, as held by TCRdb, lists in-frame sequences with V and J called but not all clones. Of the missing ones, under half trace to an unresolved V gene in checked studies; the others have no known cause. In all, the sample holds some 220,000 clones, and around four fifths of those were seen once. The top ten clones comprise 5% to 6.5% of the sample. Sequences were obtained from peripheral blood. These receptors all come from a woman aged 60-75 years who had recovered from COVID-19.

This chain's CDR3 is CASSAQGWQPQHF. DNA of the CDR3: TGTGCCAGCAGCGCACAGGGATGGCAGCCCCAGCATTTT. This chain links TRBV9 with TRBJ1-5, with D possibly being TRBD1 (6 bases). The CDR3 consists of 13 residues. From germline, CDR1 is SGDLS and CDR2 YYNGEE. Trimming left V 3 bases short and J 7 bases short, with 11 bases between.

Note on this clone: Sequence at one end of the junction differs from germline and may be a read error. The chain recombines TRBV30 with TRBJ1-2; TRBD1 is a possible D gene (6 bases). This CDR3 region has 19 residues. CDR1 and CDR2 (germline): GTSNPN, SVGIG (reference sequence). CDR3 nucleotides: TGTGCCTGGAGTGGTTTACGTTTAACAGGGAGTCTCCCAAACTACGGCTACACCTTC. Translated: CAWSGLRLTGSLPNYGYTF. The whole variable domain, remainder taken from reference TRBV30 and TRBJ1-2, is SQTIHQWPATLVQPVGSPLSLECTVEGTSNPNLYWYRQAAGRGLQLLFYSVGIGQISSEVPQNLSASRPQDRQFILSSKKLLLSDSGFYLCAWSGLRLTGSLPNYGYTFGSGTRLTVV.

V is TRBV6-2 or TRBV6-3 and J is TRBJ2-1, with 8 bases identical to TRBD1. From germline, CDR1 is MNHEY and CDR2 SVGEGT. V lost 0 bases, J lost 6 bases, and 4 bases stayed unmatched. This CDR3 is 15 amino acids long. In DNA form, the CDR3 reads TGTGCCAGCAGTTACTCCGGGACAGGCGGCAATGAGCAGTTCTTC. It is translated as CASSYSGTGGNEQFF.

This clone appeared once. CDR3 DNA: TGTGCCAGTAGTTTTCGCGGGGGGCAGAACCGCTATGGCTACACCTTC. Protein: CASSFRGGQNRYGYTF. The chain links TRBV19 to TRBJ1-2; TRBD1 might be the D (6 bases). Trimming left V 5 bases short and J 4 bases short, with 20 bases between. The CDR3 sequence is 16 residues long. Germline loops: CDR1 LNHDA, CDR2 SQIVND (reference sequence).

The chain uses TRBV6-6 and TRBJ2-7, with no clear D. Germline CDR1 is MNHNY and CDR2 is SVGAGI (reference sequence). Trimming removed 3 bases at V and 5 bases at J, with 20 bases between. The CDR3 length is 16 residues. In nucleotides, the CDR3 is TGTGCCAGCAGTTATTTGCGGTCGAACGGTGGCGACGAGCAGTACTTC. Translated: CASSYLRSNGGDEQYF.

The chain is built from TRBV6-5 and TRBJ1-2; a weak D match, TRBD1 (5 bases). The CDR3 has 12 amino acids. The V gene's germline CDR1 is MNHEY and CDR2 SVGAGI. V shed 6 bases and J shed 4 bases, with 9 bases lying between them. The CDR3 spells CASRDRFYGYTF. DNA of the CDR3: TGTGCCAGCAGAGACAGATTCTATGGCTACACCTTC.

The chain has TRBV2 and TRBJ1-1, with 9 bases matching TRBD1. CDR1 is SNHLY, CDR2 FYNNEI, per germline. This CDR3 is 17 amino acids long. J gave up 1 base and V 6 bases, and 12 bases lay outside the gene matches. CDR3 sequence (DNA): TGTGCCAGCAGCAAACAGGGGGCATCGCTCAAGAACACTGAAGCTTTCTTT. It codes for CASSKQGASLKNTEAFF.

The genes are TRBV19 and TRBJ1-2, with 10 nucleotides matching TRBD1. The length of the CDR3 is 13 residues. V was pared by 6 bases and J by 5 bases, with 3 bases of the junction left unmatched. Germline V gene data show CDR1 as LNHDA and CDR2 as SQIVND (reference sequence). CDR3 amino acids: CASRGTGEYGYTF. The CDR3 nucleotides are TGTGCCAGTAGAGGGACAGGGGAATATGGCTACACCTTC.

The chain links TRBV27 to TRBJ1-3; D remains ambiguous. V lost 6 bases and J lost 0, with 12 bases in between. CDR3 length: 15 residues. From germline, CDR1 is MNHEY and CDR2 SMNVEV (reference sequence). The CDR3 DNA reads as TGTGCCAGCAGGCTGAGGCCGAGCTCTGGAAACACCATATATTTT. Translation: CASRLRPSSGNTIYF.

This clone has a handful of counts. The chain joins TRBV12-3 or TRBV12-4 to TRBJ1-5; D is uncertain. Trimming cost V 5 bases and J 11 bases, with 13 bases left between them. This CDR3 contains 12 residues. This CDR3 is CASSNSELAQHF. The CDR3 nucleotides read TGTGCCAGCAGTAACTCAGAGCTAGCCCAGCATTTT.

The J gene is TRBJ2-5, the V gene TRBV6-5; D gene uncertain. Trimming stripped 4 bases from V and 5 bases from J, with 5 bases between. CDR3 length equals 11 residues. From germline, CDR1 is MNHEY and CDR2 SVGAGI. Here the CDR3 reads CASSFSETQYF. CDR3 DNA sequence: TGTGCCAGCAGTTTCAGTGAGACCCAGTACTTC.

The rearrangement joins TRBV19 to TRBJ2-1, with 11 bases aligning to TRBD2. The germline V gene has CDR1 LNHDA and CDR2 SQIVND (reference sequence). This CDR3 contains 17 residues. V lost 5 bases to trimming and J lost 3 bases; unmatched junction nucleotides: 9. The CDR3 reads CASSQTSGEMFYNEQFF. CDR3 coding DNA: TGTGCCAGTAGTCAGACTAGCGGGGAAATGTTCTACAATGAGCAGTTCTTC.

The rearrangement uses TRBV19 and TRBJ2-1, with 9 bases that match TRBD1. The trim removed 5 bases at V and 4 bases at J, leaving 0 bases unmatched. Germline V gene lookup returns CDR1 LNHDA and CDR2 SQIVND (reference sequence). The length of the CDR3 is 13 residues. CDR3 nucleotide sequence: TGTGCCAGTAGTGGACAGGGGTACAATGAGCAGTTCTTC. Translating it yields CASSGQGYNEQFF. The full variable domain, rest sourced from reference TRBV19 and TRBJ2-1, is DGGITQSPKYLFRKEGQNVTLSCEQNLNHDAMYWYRQDPGQGLRLIYYSQIVNDFQKGDIAEGYSVSREKKESFPLTVTSAQKNPTAFYLCASSGQGYNEQFFGPGTRLTVL.

This clone was counted once. The chain carries TRBV6-2 or TRBV6-3 and TRBJ1-2; D unresolved. With 4 bases removed from V and 9 bases from J, the gap between germline ends came to 9 bases. There are 11 residues in the CDR3. Germline V CDR1 and CDR2: MNHEY, SVGEGT. The CDR3 is CASSWASRYTF. In nucleotides, the CDR3 is TGTGCCAGCAGTTGGGCCTCCCGCTACACCTTC.

The chain uses TRBV7-2 and TRBJ2-5; D possibly corresponds to TRBD1 (5 bases). The CDR3 has 13 residues. Trimming shortened V by 2 bases and J by 5 bases, and 9 bases separated the two germline ends. CDR1 and CDR2 (germline): SGHTA, FQGNSA. CDR3 amino acids: CASSLQGRETQYF. The CDR3, as DNA: TGTGCCAGCAGCTTACAGGGTCGGGAGACCCAGTACTTC.

The rearrangement uses TRBV5-1 and TRBJ2-7; a weak D match, TRBD2 (7 bases). V was cut by 4 bases and J by 5 bases, with 10 bases left in between. In germline, CDR1 is SGHRS, CDR2 YFSETQ. This CDR3 contains 12 residues. The CDR3 is CASSTGGHEQYF. CDR3 DNA: TGCGCCAGCAGCACGGGGGGCCACGAGCAGTACTTC.

This clone was picked up a small number of times. The chain couples TRBV29-1 to TRBJ2-1; D remains unclear. CDR1 is SQVTM, CDR2 ANQGSEA, per germline. Trimming took off 0 bases at V and 4 bases at J, with 7 bases between the two ends. This CDR3 comprises 13 residues. CDR3 sequence reads: CSVEELRYNEQFF. The CDR3, as DNA: TGCAGCGTTGAAGAGCTACGGTACAATGAGCAGTTCTTC.

The chain links TRBV23-1 to TRBJ2-7; no firm D call. TRBV23-1 is given ORF status, its function remaining uncertain. The CDR3 covers 13 residues. The V end was cut by 3 bases, the J end by 1 base, with 7 bases between. CDR3 in amino acids: CASSHKQSYEQYF. In nucleotides, the CDR3 is TGCGCCAGCAGTCATAAACAGTCCTACGAGCAGTACTTC.

This clone was seen more than once but under ten times. CDR3 region: CASTLTGGGGTEAFF. Here the CDR3 DNA reads TGTGCCAGCACCCTCACTGGGGGGGGAGGCACTGAAGCTTTCTTT. The gene calls are TRBV3-1 (or the pseudogene TRBV3-2) and TRBJ1-1; maybe TRBD1 (5 bases). Germline V gene data show CDR1 as LGHDT and CDR2 as YNNKEL (reference sequence). This CDR3 contains 15 residues. The V and J ends lost 7 bases and 4 bases respectively, with 19 bases between them.

This clone was found many times. This chain joins TRBV6-6 and TRBJ1-5; 9 nucleotides agree with TRBD1. Germline V gene sequence: CDR1 MNHNY, CDR2 SVGAGI (reference sequence). The V segment lost 4 bases and the J segment 6 bases; nucleotides outside the gene matches: 10. The CDR3 contains 16 residues. CDR3 nucleotides: TGTGCCAGCAGTTGGGGGAATACAGGGGGCGGTCAGCCCCAGCATTTT. It translates to CASSWGNTGGGQPQHF.

This chain links TRBV4-1 with TRBJ1-4; no clear D. The CDR3 extends over 15 amino acids. The germline V and J ends were trimmed by 3 bases and 0 bases, with 8 bases remaining between them. Per the germline V gene, CDR1 is MGHRA and CDR2 is YSYEKL. CDR3 loop: CASSQTFATNEKLFF. Here the CDR3 DNA reads TGCGCCAGCAGCCAGACATTTGCAACTAATGAAAAACTGTTTTTT.

V usage is TRBV18 and J usage is TRBJ2-5; 7 bases agree with TRBD2. The CDR3 contains 15 residues. The junction had 6 bases not matched to a gene; V was cut back by 4 bases and J by 1 base. Per germline, CDR1 KGHSH and CDR2 LQKENI. CDR3 sequence reads: CASSRAGGSQETQYF. CDR3 sequence (DNA): TGTGCCAGCTCACGGGCCGGGGGGAGCCAAGAGACCCAGTACTTC.

The chain employs TRBV18 and TRBJ2-7, with 7 bases aligning to TRBD2. CDR1 KGHSH and CDR2 LQKENI come from the germline V gene. Unmatched junction bases numbered 1, after V lost 2 bases and J lost 3 bases. CDR3 length: 13 residues. The DNA for the CDR3 is TGTGCCAGCTCACCAGGGGGGGACTACGAGCAGTACTTC. This codes for CASSPGGDYEQYF.

The chain links TRBV19 to TRBJ1-1; TRBD1 matches 7 bases. CDR1 is LNHDA, CDR2 SQIVND, per germline (reference sequence). This CDR3 is built from 14 residues. V lost 7 bases to trimming and J lost 0 bases; unmatched junction nucleotides: 5. The DNA of the CDR3 is TGTGCCAGTACTTGGACAGGAATGAACACTGAAGCTTTCTTT. It specifies CASTWTGMNTEAFF.

V is TRBV5-6 and J is TRBJ2-3, with 9 bases matching TRBD1. Germline lookup yields CDR1 SGHDT and CDR2 YYEEEE. The CDR3 has 16 residues. Losses at the gene ends were 2 bases for V and 2 bases for J; bases not matched to a gene: 6. The CDR3 DNA reads as TGTGCCAGCAGCTTCTCCGGGACAGGGTTCACAGATACGCAGTATTTT. It is translated as CASSFSGTGFTDTQYF.

The V call is TRBV6-6, the J call TRBJ1-3, with 10 bases fitting TRBD1. With 6 bases clipped from V and 4 bases from J, the junction kept 0 bases outside the gene matches. CDR1 is MNHNY, CDR2 SVGAGI, per germline (reference sequence). This CDR3 has 13 amino acids. The CDR3 DNA reads TGTGCCAGCAGGGACAGGGGGGGAAACACCATATATTTT. This codes for CASRDRGGNTIYF.

The chain links TRBV19 to TRBJ2-3, with TRBD1 matching over 9 bases. After removal of 6 bases from V and 3 bases from J, the junction contained 4 bases not matched to a gene. The CDR3 consists of 14 residues. Germline V gene sequence: CDR1 LNHDA, CDR2 SQIVND (reference sequence). Here the CDR3 DNA reads TGTGCCAGTAGCGGACAGGGGTGGACAGATACGCAGTATTTT. Residues: CASSGQGWTDTQYF.

Details on this clone: This sample also contains other DNA sequences that code for the same CDR3. This rearrangement joins TRBV5-1 to TRBJ1-1; TRBD1 agrees at 8 bases. Germline V gene sequence: CDR1 SGHRS, CDR2 YFSETQ. V was pared by 2 bases and J by 4 bases, with 4 bases of the junction left unmatched. The CDR3 runs to 14 residues. DNA for the CDR3: TGCGCCAGCAGCTTAGGACAGGGTGGCACTGAAGCTTTCTTT. Translating it yields CASSLGQGGTEAFF.